The 7 T cell receptor beta chains given below trace back to one sample, sequenced in a study of blood T cell repertoires in COVID-19. Method: immunoSEQ multiplex PCR; TCRdb's copy keeps in-frame clones and lacks some. The profile shows 70,000 to 95,000 clones, around 90% of them singletons. Sequencing was carried out using peripheral blood. The receptors shown here come from a woman between 45 and 65 years old in a cohort sampled during active COVID-19.

This rearrangement joins TRBV28 to TRBJ2-6; tentatively, D is TRBD2 (6 bases). V was pared by 1 base and J by 4 bases, with 17 bases between. The CDR3 totals 18 residues. Germline-derived CDR1 and CDR2 are MDHEN and SYDVKM. The CDR3 reads CASSLYQGLRGGANVLTF. The CDR3 DNA sequence: TGTGCCAGCAGTTTATACCAGGGACTGCGAGGGGGGGCCAACGTCCTGACTTTC.

The chain joins TRBV7-2 to TRBJ1-4, with TRBD1 identical over 7 bases. The V and J ends lost 4 bases and 4 bases, in that order; junction bases with no gene match: 9. Per germline, CDR1 SGHTA and CDR2 FQGNSA. The CDR3 runs 16 residues. CDR3 sequence reads: CASSSRRGGINEKLFF. DNA for the CDR3: TGTGCCAGCAGCTCAAGAAGAGGGGGCATTAATGAAAAACTGTTTTTT. Looking up the rest from reference TRBV7-2 and TRBJ1-4 gives the full variable domain: GAGVSQSPSNKVTEKGKDVELRCDPISGHTALYWYRQSLGQGLEFLIYFQGNSAPDKSGLPSDRFSAERTGGSVSTLTIQRTQQEDSAVYLCASSSRRGGINEKLFFGSGTQLSVL.

V is TRBV20-1 and J is TRBJ2-3; 15 bases align to TRBD2. The V and J ends lost 3 bases and 0 bases, in that order; junction bases with no gene match: 4. CDR1 is DFQATT, CDR2 SNEGSKA, per germline (reference sequence). The CDR3 covers 17 residues. CDR3 bases: TGCAGTGCTAGTCCCGGGACTAGCGGGAGGAGCACAGATACGCAGTATTTT. Amino acid sequence: CSASPGTSGRSTDTQYF.

J is TRBJ2-7 and V is TRBV5-1, with D possibly matching TRBD1 (5 bases). From germline, CDR1 is SGHRS and CDR2 YFSETQ. V dropped 1 base and J dropped 2 bases, with 10 bases sitting between them. This CDR3 region has 14 residues. This chain's CDR3 is CASSLLQDTYEQYF. The CDR3 region has the DNA TGCGCCAGCAGCTTGTTACAGGACACCTACGAGCAGTACTTC.

V gene TRBV14 combines with J gene TRBJ1-1; D gene uncertain. Germline CDR1 and CDR2: SGHDN and FVKESK. With 2 bases removed from V and 6 bases from J, the gap between germline ends came to 16 bases. This CDR3 has 15 residues. This CDR3 is CASSQMGIRSAEAFF. The CDR3, as DNA: TGTGCCAGCAGCCAAATGGGCATACGGTCAGCTGAAGCTTTCTTT.

The chain links TRBV5-4 to TRBJ2-7; D not resolved. The V gene's germline CDR1 is SGHNT and CDR2 YYREEE (reference sequence). Trimming shortened V by 5 bases and J by 4 bases, and 10 bases separated the two germline ends. The CDR3 covers 12 residues. This CDR3 reads CASSSDSYEQYF. CDR3 sequence (DNA): TGTGCCAGCAGTTCAGACTCTTACGAGCAGTACTTC.

This rearrangement joins TRBV5-6 to TRBJ2-1; 7 nucleotides align to TRBD2. This CDR3 contains 16 residues. Trimming removed 2 bases from V and 0 bases from J; junction bases left unmatched: 5. Germline loops: CDR1 SGHDT, CDR2 YYEEEE. The CDR3 nucleotides are TGTGCCAGCAGCTTAGGATGGGGGGGCTCCTACAATGAGCAGTTCTTC. It encodes CASSLGWGGSYNEQFF.